This T cell receptor beta chain was retrieved from a study of post-analysis software for immune sequencing data. Study-wide findings and caveats: Relative to controls, patients had a few TRBV segments at higher frequency, with TRBV5-6, TRBV5-1 and TRBV20-1 among these.

TCR beta cDNA libraries included unique molecular identifiers. MiXCR, applied by TCRdb to the PCR reads, yields one record per CDR3 protein. The data show roughly 400,000 distinct CDR3 sequences, 39% seen once. Concerning this clonotype itself: The target antigen is unknown.

Trimming left V 4 bases short and J 4 bases short, with 8 bases between. Germline V lookup: CDR1 LGHNT, CDR2 FRNRAP. This CDR3 is 12 amino acids long. The chain combines TRBV12-5 with TRBJ2-7; D not certain. Source material: blood. This clonotype originated in a girl between 2 and 10 years old with multiple sclerosis. For the CDR3, the DNA is TGTGCTAGTGGTTCGGGTGTGTACGAGCAGTACTTC. Protein sequence: CASGSGVYEQYF.